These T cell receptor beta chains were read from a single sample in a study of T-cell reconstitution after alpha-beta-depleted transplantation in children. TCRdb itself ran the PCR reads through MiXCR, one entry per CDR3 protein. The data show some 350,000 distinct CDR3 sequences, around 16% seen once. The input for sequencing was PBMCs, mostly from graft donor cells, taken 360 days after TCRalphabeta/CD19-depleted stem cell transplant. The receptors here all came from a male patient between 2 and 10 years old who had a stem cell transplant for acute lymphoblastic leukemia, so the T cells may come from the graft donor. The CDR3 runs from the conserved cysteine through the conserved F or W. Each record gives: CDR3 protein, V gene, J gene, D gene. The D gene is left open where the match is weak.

CASKRQSNQPQHF	TRBV6-2/TRBV6-3	TRBJ1-5	.
CASSGGSGYEQYF	TRBV12-3/TRBV12-4	TRBJ2-7	TRBD2
CASSQLHRYYEQYF	TRBV14	TRBJ2-7	.
CATRVERTYEQYF	TRBV5-1	TRBJ2-7	.
CSVVVAGHYEQYF	TRBV29-1	TRBJ2-7	.
CSATSGQGTYNEQFF	TRBV20-1	TRBJ2-1	TRBD1
CASSFGTGKETQYF	TRBV12-3/TRBV12-4	TRBJ2-5	TRBD1
CAISLLPSNEQFF	TRBV28	TRBJ2-1	.
CASSRQGPGGRTGELFF	TRBV12-3/TRBV12-4	TRBJ2-2	.
CASSPRDIDTEAFF	TRBV18	TRBJ1-1	.
CSVEEAETGYEQYF	TRBV29-1	TRBJ2-7	.
CASSWTSGTSTDTQYF	TRBV7-2	TRBJ2-3	TRBD2
CSARGGGTDTQYF	TRBV20-1	TRBJ2-3	TRBD2
CASSQDGELFF	TRBV4-3	TRBJ2-2	.
CSATNPGQGGLSKNIQYF	TRBV20-1	TRBJ2-4	.
CSAYIAGTGELFF	TRBV20-1	TRBJ2-2	TRBD2
CSGGEGKNIQYF	TRBV29-1	TRBJ2-4	.
CASSLSGHGYTF	TRBV7-9	TRBJ1-2	.
CASSNLALEIGQETQYF	TRBV5-1	TRBJ2-5	.
CASSLVQGPTYEQYF	TRBV12-3/TRBV12-4	TRBJ2-7	.
CASSLRWGHYGYTF	TRBV7-8	TRBJ1-2	.
CASSSPPGQGAFFSGANVLTF	TRBV5-6	TRBJ2-6	TRBD1